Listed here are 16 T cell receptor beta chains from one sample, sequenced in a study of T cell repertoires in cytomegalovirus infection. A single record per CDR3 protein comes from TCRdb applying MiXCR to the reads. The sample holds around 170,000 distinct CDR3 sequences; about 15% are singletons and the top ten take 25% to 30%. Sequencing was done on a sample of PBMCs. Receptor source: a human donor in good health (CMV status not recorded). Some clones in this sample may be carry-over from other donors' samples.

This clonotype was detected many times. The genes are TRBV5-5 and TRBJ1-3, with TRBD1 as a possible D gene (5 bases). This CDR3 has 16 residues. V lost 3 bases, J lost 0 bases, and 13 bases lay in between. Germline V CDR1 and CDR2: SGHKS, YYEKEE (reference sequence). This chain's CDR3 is CASSWDVTLSGNTIYF. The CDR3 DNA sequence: TGTGCCAGCAGCTGGGACGTTACTCTCTCTGGAAACACCATATATTTT.

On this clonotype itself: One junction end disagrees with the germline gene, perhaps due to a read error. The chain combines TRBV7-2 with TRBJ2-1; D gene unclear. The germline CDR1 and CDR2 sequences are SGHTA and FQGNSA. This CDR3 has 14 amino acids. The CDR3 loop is CASSLTAVGNQQFF. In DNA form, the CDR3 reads TGTGCCAGCAGCTTAACTGCCGTGGGCAATCAGCAGTTCTTC.

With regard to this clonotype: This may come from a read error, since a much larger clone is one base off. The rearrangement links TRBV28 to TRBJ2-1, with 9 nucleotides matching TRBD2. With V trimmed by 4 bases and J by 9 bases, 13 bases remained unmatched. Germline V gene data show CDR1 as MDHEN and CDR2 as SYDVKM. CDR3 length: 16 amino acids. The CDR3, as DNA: TGTGCCAGCAGTTCCCCCGGGACTAGCAGGAGGGTTGAGCAGTTCTTC. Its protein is CASSSPGTSRRVEQFF.

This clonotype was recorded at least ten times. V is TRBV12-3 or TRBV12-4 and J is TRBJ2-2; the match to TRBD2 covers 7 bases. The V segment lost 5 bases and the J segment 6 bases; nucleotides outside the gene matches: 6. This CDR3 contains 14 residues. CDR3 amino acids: CASSPGLVPGELFF. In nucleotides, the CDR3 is TGTGCCAGCAGTCCCGGACTAGTCCCCGGGGAGCTGTTTTTT.

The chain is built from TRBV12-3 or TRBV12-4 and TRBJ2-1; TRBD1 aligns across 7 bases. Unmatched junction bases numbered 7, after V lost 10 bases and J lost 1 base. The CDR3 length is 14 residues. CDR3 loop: CANSRQGSYNEQFF. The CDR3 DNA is TGTGCCAACTCAAGACAGGGATCCTACAATGAGCAGTTCTTC.

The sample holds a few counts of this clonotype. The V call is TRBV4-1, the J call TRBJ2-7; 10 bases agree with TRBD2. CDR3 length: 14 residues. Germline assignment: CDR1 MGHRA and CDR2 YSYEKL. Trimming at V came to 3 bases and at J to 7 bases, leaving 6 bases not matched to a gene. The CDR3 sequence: CASSQERGGDEQYF. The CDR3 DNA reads TGCGCCAGCAGCCAGGAGCGGGGGGGTGATGAGCAGTACTTC.

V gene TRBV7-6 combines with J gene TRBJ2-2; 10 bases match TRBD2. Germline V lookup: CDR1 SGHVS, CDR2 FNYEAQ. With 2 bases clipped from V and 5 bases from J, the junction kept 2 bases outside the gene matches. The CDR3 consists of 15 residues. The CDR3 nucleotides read TGTGCCAGCAGCTTACAAGCGGGGGGGACCGGGGAGCTGTTTTTT. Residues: CASSLQAGGTGELFF.

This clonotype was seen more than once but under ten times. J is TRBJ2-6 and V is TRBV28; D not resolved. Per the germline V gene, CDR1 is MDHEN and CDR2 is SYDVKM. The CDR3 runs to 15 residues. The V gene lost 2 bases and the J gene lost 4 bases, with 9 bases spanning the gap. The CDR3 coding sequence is TGTGCCAGCAGTTTACTGCAGACGGGGGCCAACGTCCTGACTTTC. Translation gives CASSLLQTGANVLTF.

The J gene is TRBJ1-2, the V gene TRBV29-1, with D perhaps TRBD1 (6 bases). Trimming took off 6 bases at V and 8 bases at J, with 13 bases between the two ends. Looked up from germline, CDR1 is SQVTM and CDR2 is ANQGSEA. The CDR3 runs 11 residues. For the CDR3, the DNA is TGCAGCGTCCCTGGTAGGGGGGGCTACACCTTC. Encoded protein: CSVPGRGGYTF.

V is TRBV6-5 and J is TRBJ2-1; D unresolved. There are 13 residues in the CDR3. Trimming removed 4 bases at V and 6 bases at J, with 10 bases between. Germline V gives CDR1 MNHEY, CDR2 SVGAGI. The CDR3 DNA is TGTGCCAGCAGTTCCCTAGGCGGCAATGAGCAGTTCTTC. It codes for CASSSLGGNEQFF.

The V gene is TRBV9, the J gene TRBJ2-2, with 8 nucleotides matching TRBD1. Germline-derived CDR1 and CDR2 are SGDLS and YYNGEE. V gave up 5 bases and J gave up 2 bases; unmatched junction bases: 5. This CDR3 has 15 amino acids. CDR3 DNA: TGTGCCAGCAGTGGGACAGGCTCTAACACCGGGGAGCTGTTTTTT. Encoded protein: CASSGTGSNTGELFF.

The CDR3 is CANAAGTGGNSPLHF. CDR3 coding DNA: TGTGCCAATGCAGCCGGGACAGGGGGTAATTCACCCCTCCACTTT. This chain joins TRBV10-3 and TRBJ1-6; 11 bases are shared with TRBD1. This CDR3 region has 15 residues. Germline trimming cut 10 bases from V and 6 bases from J; bases unmatched to any gene: 8. Germline V gene data show CDR1 as ENHRY and CDR2 as SYGVKD.

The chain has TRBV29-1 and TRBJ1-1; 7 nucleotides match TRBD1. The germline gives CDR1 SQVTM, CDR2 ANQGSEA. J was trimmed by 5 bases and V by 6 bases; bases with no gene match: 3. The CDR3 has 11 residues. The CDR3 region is CSVQGRTEAFF. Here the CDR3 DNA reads TGCAGCGTACAGGGGAGGACTGAAGCTTTCTTT.

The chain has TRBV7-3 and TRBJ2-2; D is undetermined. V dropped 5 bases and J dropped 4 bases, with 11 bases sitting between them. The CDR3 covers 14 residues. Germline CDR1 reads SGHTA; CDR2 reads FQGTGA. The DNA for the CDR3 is TGTGCCAGCAGCCCCCGGGTGACCACCGGGGAGCTGTTTTTT. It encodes CASSPRVTTGELFF.

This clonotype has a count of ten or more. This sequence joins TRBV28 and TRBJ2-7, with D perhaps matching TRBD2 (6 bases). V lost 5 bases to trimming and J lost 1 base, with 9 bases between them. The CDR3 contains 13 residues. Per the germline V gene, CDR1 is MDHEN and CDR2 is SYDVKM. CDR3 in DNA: TGTGCCAGCAGTGGGACTTCTTCCTACGAGCAGTACTTC. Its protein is CASSGTSSYEQYF.

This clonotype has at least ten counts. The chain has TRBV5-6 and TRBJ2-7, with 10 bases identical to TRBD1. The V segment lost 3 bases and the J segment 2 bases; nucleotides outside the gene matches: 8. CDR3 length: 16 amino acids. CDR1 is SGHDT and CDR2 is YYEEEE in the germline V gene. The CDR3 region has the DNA TGTGCCAGCAGCTCTGGGCTGACAGGGGGCGCCTACGAGCAGTACTTC. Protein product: CASSSGLTGGAYEQYF.